This T cell receptor beta chain was sequenced for a study of identical twins. Study results and caveats: A lower insertion count was a feature of abundant cord blood beta clonotypes, with no such feature in memory repertoires. Within beta out-of-frame sequences, the excess sharing observed between twins was weaker.

Notes on this clonotype: Its antigen remains unidentified.

TCRdb called the 5' RACE reads again in MiXCR, with one record for every CDR3 protein. The table includes roughly 720,000 distinct CDR3 sequences, 18% detected once. Trimming cost V 0 bases and J 4 bases, with 11 bases left between them. CDR1 is LGHNA, CDR2 YSLEER, per germline. This CDR3 region has 15 residues. The same specimen was also included in a second study, on T cells expressing NK-cell markers. According to that study: Beta-chain profiling covered CD3+CD56+NKG2C+, CD3+CD56+NKG2C- and CD3+CD56-NKG2C+ sorted subsets. T cells sorted in several experiments were restricted to alpha-beta TCR T cells by an anti-gamma-delta TCR antibody.

The TCR was taken from a woman younger than 35 in good health. The sample comprised PBMCs. This chain links TRBV4-3 with TRBJ2-3, with D unclear. The CDR3 protein is CASSQDQVRSDTQYF. The CDR3 region has the DNA TGCGCCAGCAGCCAAGATCAGGTCCGGTCAGATACGCAGTATTTT.